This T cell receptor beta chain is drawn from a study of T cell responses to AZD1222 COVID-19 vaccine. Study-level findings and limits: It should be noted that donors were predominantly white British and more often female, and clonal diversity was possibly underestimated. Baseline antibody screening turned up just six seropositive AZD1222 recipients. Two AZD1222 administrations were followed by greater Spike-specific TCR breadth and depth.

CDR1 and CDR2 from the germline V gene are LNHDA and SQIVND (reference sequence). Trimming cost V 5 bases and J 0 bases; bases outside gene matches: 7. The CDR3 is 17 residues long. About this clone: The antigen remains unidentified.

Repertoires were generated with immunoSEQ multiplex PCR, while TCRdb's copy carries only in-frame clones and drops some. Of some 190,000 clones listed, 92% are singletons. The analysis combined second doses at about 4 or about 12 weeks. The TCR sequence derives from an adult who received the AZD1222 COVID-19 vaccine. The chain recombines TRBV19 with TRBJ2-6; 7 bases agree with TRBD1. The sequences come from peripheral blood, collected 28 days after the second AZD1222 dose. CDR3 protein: CASSVKQGFSGANVLTF. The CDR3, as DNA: TGTGCCAGTAGTGTGAAACAGGGGTTCTCTGGGGCCAACGTCCTGACTTTC.